One sample yielded the 18 T cell receptor beta chains listed below, sequenced in a study of blood T cell repertoires in COVID-19. Profiling relied on immunoSEQ multiplex PCR, and the TCRdb table lists in-frame clones only, not all of them. The sample has about 29,000 clones; around 92% are singletons. The specimen was peripheral blood. These receptors originate from a human donor in a cohort sampled during active COVID-19.

V and J are TRBV18 and TRBJ2-3; the match to TRBD2 covers 10 bases. With V trimmed by 3 bases and J by 5 bases, 8 bases remained unmatched. The CDR3 runs to 16 residues. Germline assignment: CDR1 KGHSH and CDR2 LQKENI. The CDR3 nucleotides read TGTGCCAGCTCACCGATAAGCGGGGGGGCAGGAGATACGCAGTATTTT. Amino acids: CASSPISGGAGDTQYF.

CDR3 in DNA: TGTGCCAGCAGCCCCTCCCCGGTGAACACTGAAGCTTTCTTT. It encodes CASSPSPVNTEAFF. The V call is TRBV7-2, the J call TRBJ1-1; D is undetermined. This CDR3 region has 14 residues. Between the trimmed V and J ends, which lost 5 bases and 0 bases, there was a span of 10 bases. The germline V gene has CDR1 SGHTA and CDR2 FQGNSA.

The chain links TRBV12-2 to TRBJ1-5; the table's TRBD1 call for D was not verified on the DNA. TRBV12-2 is deemed a pseudogene. There are 18 residues in the CDR3. CDR3 amino acids: CASRLPRHRGNENQPQHF. The CDR3 DNA reads as TGTGCAAGTCGCTTACCCCGCCACAGGGGAAATGAAAATCAGCCCCAGCATTTT.

The chain carries TRBV6-2 or TRBV6-3 and TRBJ1-2; D is unresolved. V was cut by 2 bases and J by 5 bases, with 6 bases left in between. This CDR3 spans 12 amino acids. The germline V gene has CDR1 MNHEY and CDR2 SVGEGT. This chain's CDR3 is CASSYQYYGYTF. In DNA, the CDR3 is TGTGCCAGCAGTTACCAGTATTATGGCTACACCTTC.

The rearrangement joins TRBV5-1 to TRBJ2-5; possibly TRBD1 for D (6 bases). Germline values: CDR1 SGHRS, CDR2 YFSETQ. The CDR3 sequence is 16 residues long. V was cut by 4 bases and J by 0 bases, with 16 bases left in between. In DNA form, the CDR3 reads TGCGCCAGCAGCCCCACAGGGCTCGATTACCAAGAGACCCAGTACTTC. As protein: CASSPTGLDYQETQYF.

This clone showed up just once. The chain recombines TRBV6-5 with TRBJ2-7; 11 bases fit TRBD1. The V segment lost 5 bases and the J segment 5 bases; nucleotides outside the gene matches: 5. This CDR3 is 14 amino acids long. The germline V gene has CDR1 MNHEY and CDR2 SVGAGI. This CDR3 is CASSRDRGRNEQYF. CDR3 bases: TGTGCCAGCAGTCGGGACAGGGGGAGGAACGAGCAGTACTTC.

V usage is TRBV12-3 or TRBV12-4 and J usage is TRBJ2-3; the D gene is possibly TRBD1 (5 bases). The CDR3 runs 13 residues. V shed 4 bases and J shed 8 bases, with 13 bases lying between them. The CDR3 spells CASSSPGMGTQYF. CDR3 bases: TGTGCCAGCAGTTCCCCAGGGATGGGTACGCAGTATTTT.

The chain carries TRBV19 and TRBJ2-1, with 14 positions matching TRBD2. Trimming removed 4 bases from V and 4 bases from J; junction bases left unmatched: 0. The germline V gene has CDR1 LNHDA and CDR2 SQIVND (reference sequence). This CDR3 is 15 amino acids long. DNA for the CDR3: TGTGCCAGTAGTAGGACTAGCGGGGGGTACAATGAGCAGTTCTTC. Residues: CASSRTSGGYNEQFF.

The chain combines TRBV5-1 with TRBJ1-3; 8 nucleotides agree with TRBD1. CDR1 is SGHRS, CDR2 YFSETQ, per germline. This CDR3 region has 17 residues. Trimming at V came to 1 base and at J to 2 bases, leaving 8 bases not matched to a gene. In DNA form, the CDR3 reads TGCGCCAGCAGCTTGACGGGACAGGACTTAACTGGAAACACCATATATTTT. Encoded protein: CASSLTGQDLTGNTIYF.

The chain is built from TRBV20-1 and TRBJ2-3, with TRBD2 matching over 7 bases. The CDR3 contains 16 residues. Trimming removed 3 bases from V and 0 bases from J; junction bases left unmatched: 9. Germline V gene lookup returns CDR1 DFQATT and CDR2 SNEGSKA (reference sequence). As DNA, the CDR3 is TGCAGTGCTAGTGTCCCCGGGACTACAAGCACAGATACGCAGTATTTT. Its protein is CSASVPGTTSTDTQYF.

J is TRBJ2-7 and V is TRBV18; 7 nucleotides match TRBD1. Germline V CDR1 and CDR2: KGHSH, LQKENI. With V trimmed by 2 bases and J by 5 bases, 6 bases remained unmatched. The CDR3 contains 14 residues. CDR3 sequence (DNA): TGTGCCAGCTCACCAAGGACAGGATCCAACGAGCAGTACTTC. Protein: CASSPRTGSNEQYF.

V and J are TRBV11-2 and TRBJ2-2; D gene unclear. Trimming shortened V by 1 base and J by 2 bases, and 5 bases separated the two germline ends. Germline CDR1 reads SGHAT; CDR2 reads FQNNGV. The CDR3 length is 14 residues. CDR3 coding DNA: TGTGCCAGCAGCTTAGTATTTAACACCGGGGAGCTGTTTTTT. This encodes CASSLVFNTGELFF.

The genes are TRBV2 and TRBJ1-6; 10 bases line up with TRBD1. Germline CDR1 SNHLY, CDR2 FYNNEI. The CDR3 length is 15 residues. The trim removed 4 bases at V and 11 bases at J, leaving 8 bases unmatched. The CDR3 region is CASSAWDRGKTPLHF. The CDR3, as DNA: TGTGCCAGCAGTGCTTGGGACAGGGGAAAAACACCCCTCCACTTT.

The chain links TRBV19 to TRBJ2-5, with 9 bases matching TRBD2. The CDR3 has 15 amino acids. Trimming at V came to 6 bases and at J to 5 bases, leaving 10 bases not matched to a gene. Germline V lookup: CDR1 LNHDA, CDR2 SQIVND (reference sequence). The CDR3: CASSRNSGGEETQYF. The CDR3 nucleotides read TGTGCCAGTAGCCGTAATAGCGGGGGCGAGGAGACCCAGTACTTC.

V gene TRBV5-6 combines with J gene TRBJ1-5; D may be TRBD1 (6 bases). With 2 bases removed from V and 4 bases from J, the gap between germline ends came to 13 bases. Per germline, CDR1 SGHDT and CDR2 YYEEEE. The CDR3 has 15 residues. The CDR3 DNA is TGTGCCAGCAGCTTTCGGGGGGCGAAAAATCAGCCCCAGCATTTT. Protein sequence: CASSFRGAKNQPQHF.

J is TRBJ1-3 and V is TRBV5-1, with D unresolved. CDR1 is SGHRS, CDR2 YFSETQ, per germline. Trimming cost V 1 base and J 0 bases, with 11 bases left between them. The length of the CDR3 is 16 residues. The CDR3 protein is CASSLSATSSGNTIYF. The CDR3 coding sequence is TGCGCCAGCAGCTTGTCAGCGACCAGCTCTGGAAACACCATATATTTT. The whole variable domain, remainder taken from reference TRBV5-1 and TRBJ1-3, is KAGVTQTPRYLIKTRGQQVTLSCSPISGHRSVSWYQQTPGQGLQFLFEYFSETQRNKGNFPGRFSGRQFSNSRSEMNVSTLELGDSALYLCASSLSATSSGNTIYFGEGSWLTVV.

The chain recombines TRBV28 with TRBJ2-7; TRBD1 matches 7 bases. The CDR3 totals 15 residues. J gave up 7 bases and V 5 bases, and 14 bases lay outside the gene matches. Germline-derived CDR1 and CDR2 are MDHEN and SYDVKM. In DNA, the CDR3 is TGTGCCAGCAGTCCGACCGGACAGGCGAAAGGGGAGCAGTACTTC. It codes for CASSPTGQAKGEQYF.

The chain carries TRBV27 and TRBJ2-3; 10 bases align to TRBD2. The CDR3 is 16 amino acids. From germline, CDR1 is MNHEY and CDR2 SMNVEV (reference sequence). J gave up 0 bases and V 7 bases, and 7 bases lay outside the gene matches. The CDR3 loop reads CASISSGGLSTDTQYF. The CDR3 DNA reads TGTGCCAGCATTTCTAGCGGGGGCCTTAGCACAGATACGCAGTATTTT.